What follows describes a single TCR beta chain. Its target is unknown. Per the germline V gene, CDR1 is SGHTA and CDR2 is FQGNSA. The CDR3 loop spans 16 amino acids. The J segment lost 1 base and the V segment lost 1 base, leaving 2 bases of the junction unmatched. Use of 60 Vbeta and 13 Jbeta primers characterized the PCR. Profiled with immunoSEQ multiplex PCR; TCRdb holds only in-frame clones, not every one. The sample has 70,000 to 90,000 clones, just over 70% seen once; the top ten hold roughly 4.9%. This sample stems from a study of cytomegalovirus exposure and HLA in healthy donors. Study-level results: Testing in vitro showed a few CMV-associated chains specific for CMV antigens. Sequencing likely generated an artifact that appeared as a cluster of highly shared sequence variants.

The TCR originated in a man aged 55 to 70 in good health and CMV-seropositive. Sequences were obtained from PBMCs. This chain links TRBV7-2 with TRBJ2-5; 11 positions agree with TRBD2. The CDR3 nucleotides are TGTGCCAGCAGCTTAGGTACTAGCGGGAGCCAAGAGACCCAGTACTTC. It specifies CASSLGTSGSQETQYF. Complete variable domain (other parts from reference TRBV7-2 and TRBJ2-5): GAGVSQSPSNKVTEKGKDVELRCDPISGHTALYWYRQSLGQGLEFLIYFQGNSAPDKSGLPSDRFSAERTGGSVSTLTIQRTQQEDSAVYLCASSLGTSGSQETQYFGPGTRLLVL.